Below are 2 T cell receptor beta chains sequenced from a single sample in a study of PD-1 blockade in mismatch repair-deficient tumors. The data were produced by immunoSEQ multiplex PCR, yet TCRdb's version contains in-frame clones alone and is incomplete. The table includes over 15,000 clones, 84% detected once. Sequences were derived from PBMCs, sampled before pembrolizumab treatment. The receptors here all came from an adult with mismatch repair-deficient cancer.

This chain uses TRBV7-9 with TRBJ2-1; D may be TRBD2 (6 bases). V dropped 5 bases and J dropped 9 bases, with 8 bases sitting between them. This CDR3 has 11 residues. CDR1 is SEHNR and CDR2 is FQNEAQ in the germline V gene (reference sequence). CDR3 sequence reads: CASSRDFEQFF. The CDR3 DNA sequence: TGTGCCAGCAGCCGGGACTTTGAGCAGTTCTTC.

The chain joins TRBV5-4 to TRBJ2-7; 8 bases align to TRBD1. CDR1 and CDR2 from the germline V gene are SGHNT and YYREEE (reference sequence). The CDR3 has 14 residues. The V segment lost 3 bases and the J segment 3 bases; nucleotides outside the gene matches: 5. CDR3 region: CASSYDRGSYEQYF. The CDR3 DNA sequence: TGTGCCAGCAGCTATGACAGGGGAAGCTACGAGCAGTACTTC.